This T cell receptor beta chain was documented in a study of shared clonotypes between healthy human individuals. As concerns this clone: Other nucleotide sequences from this sample produce the same CDR3.

Sequencing used immunoSEQ multiplex PCR; TCRdb keeps in-frame clones, though not all of them. The sample has roughly 2.2 million clones, roughly 92% seen once. The origin of this receptor is a man aged 18 to 29 in good health. Some clones in this sample may be carry-over from other donors' samples. The sequenced sample consisted of naive CD4+ T cells from PBMCs. The sample's subset: CD45RA+ positively selected.

Written as DNA, the CDR3 is TGTGCCAGCAGGGACAGGGGCGATACGCAGTATTTT. This gives the protein CASRDRGDTQYF. The rearrangement joins TRBV2 to TRBJ2-3, with 9 bases fitting TRBD1. Trimming removed 6 bases from V and 6 bases from J; junction bases left unmatched: 1. The CDR3 is made up of 12 amino acids. Germline V lookup: CDR1 SNHLY, CDR2 FYNNEI.